The next 27 T cell receptor beta chains were all read from a single sample in a study of Ad26.COV2.S vaccination and SARS-CoV-2 variants. Clones were sequenced by immunoSEQ multiplex PCR, and TCRdb holds only the in-frame ones, with some missing. The table shows some 400,000 clones, with about nine tenths occurring only once. Treatment given: around 19 received Ad26.COV2.S at low or high dose, single or two shots; several received placebo; per-sample allocation not given. The investigators took samples on day 63 after the first vaccine or placebo injection. The material sequenced was peripheral blood, taken in a trial of Ad26.COV2.S vaccine versus placebo. The receptors shown here come from a person aged 18-60 years who received the Ad26.COV2.S COVID-19 vaccine or a placebo.

The rearrangement joins TRBV18 to TRBJ2-7, with TRBD2 as a possible D gene (5 bases). Trimming pared 0 bases from V and 3 bases from J, leaving 6 bases between. The CDR3 length is 13 residues. Germline V CDR1 and CDR2: KGHSH, LQKENI. The CDR3, as DNA: TGTGCCAGCTCACCACCAGGGAGCTACGAGCAGTACTTC. Translation: CASSPPGSYEQYF.

The chain is built from TRBV19 and TRBJ2-6; D is possibly TRBD1 (6 bases). The CDR3 is made up of 15 amino acids. Germline loops: CDR1 LNHDA, CDR2 SQIVND (reference sequence). V lost 5 bases and J lost 2, with 10 bases in between. This CDR3 reads CASSRTVAGANVLTF. The CDR3, as DNA: TGTGCCAGTAGTCGGACAGTAGCTGGGGCCAACGTCCTGACTTTC.

This sequence joins TRBV6-5 and TRBJ2-2, with D perhaps TRBD2 (6 bases). The CDR3 is made up of 16 amino acids. V lost 2 bases and J 5 bases, leaving 15 bases between the germline ends. Germline loops: CDR1 MNHEY, CDR2 SVGAGI. This chain's CDR3 is CASSYTGTGGTGELFF. The CDR3 bases are TGTGCCAGCAGTTACACCGGGACTGGGGGGACCGGGGAGCTGTTTTTT.

V is TRBV28 and J is TRBJ1-2, with D perhaps matching TRBD1 (5 bases). Looked up from germline, CDR1 is MDHEN and CDR2 is SYDVKM. The CDR3 loop spans 13 amino acids. V shed 4 bases and J shed 4 bases, with 10 bases lying between them. The CDR3 nucleotides read TGTGCCAGCAGTTCGGGACGGTTCTATGGCTACACCTTC. This sequence encodes CASSSGRFYGYTF.

The V gene is TRBV11-3, the J gene TRBJ2-5, with unresolved D. Trimming left V 5 bases short and J 3 bases short, with 13 bases between. This CDR3 has 14 residues. In germline, CDR1 is SGHNT, CDR2 YENEEA. The CDR3 DNA sequence: TGTGCCAGCAGCCCCTATGGGGAAGAAGAGACCCAGTACTTC. Protein: CASSPYGEEETQYF.

The chain recombines TRBV9 with TRBJ2-1; possibly TRBD1 for D (6 bases). The CDR3 totals 15 residues. The V and J ends lost 3 bases and 2 bases respectively, with 12 bases between them. Germline CDR1 and CDR2: SGDLS and YYNGEE. The CDR3 sequence is CASSADSPTYNEQFF. As DNA, the CDR3 is TGTGCCAGCAGCGCGGACAGCCCGACCTACAATGAGCAGTTCTTC.

This chain connects TRBV4-2 to TRBJ1-5; 7 nucleotides line up with TRBD1. The ends lost 1 base at V and 3 bases at J; junction bases unmatched: 3. The CDR3 covers 15 residues. Germline V gene lookup returns CDR1 LGHNA and CDR2 YNFKEQ. The DNA of the CDR3 is TGTGCCAGCAGCCAAGGGACAGGCCTCAATCAGCCCCAGCATTTT. Residues: CASSQGTGLNQPQHF.

The V and J genes are TRBV5-1 and TRBJ1-5; D is unresolved. Germline V gene data show CDR1 as SGHRS and CDR2 as YFSETQ. Trimming removed 4 bases from V and 2 bases from J, with 13 bases in between. This CDR3 is 15 amino acids long. CDR3 sequence reads: CASSVDPSGNQPQHF. CDR3 bases: TGCGCCAGCAGCGTGGATCCGTCGGGCAATCAGCCCCAGCATTTT. The full variable domain, in which reference TRBV5-1 and TRBJ1-5 provide the parts outside the CDR3, is KAGVTQTPRYLIKTRGQQVTLSCSPISGHRSVSWYQQTPGQGLQFLFEYFSETQRNKGNFPGRFSGRQFSNSRSEMNVSTLELGDSALYLCASSVDPSGNQPQHFGDGTRLSIL.

In this sample, this clone turned up a few times. The chain has TRBV27 and TRBJ2-7, with 8 bases lining up with TRBD1. Per the germline V gene, CDR1 is MNHEY and CDR2 is SMNVEV (reference sequence). With 3 bases clipped from V and 4 bases from J, the junction kept 8 bases outside the gene matches. The CDR3 spans 15 residues. The CDR3 sequence is CASSLGRTGRYEQYF. CDR3 DNA: TGTGCCAGCAGTTTGGGGAGGACAGGGAGGTACGAGCAGTACTTC.

The V and J genes are TRBV7-7 and TRBJ2-5; 7 bases map to TRBD1. Germline V CDR1 and CDR2: SSHAT, FNYEAQ (reference sequence). This CDR3 is built from 15 residues. Losses at the gene ends were 3 bases for V and 5 bases for J; bases not matched to a gene: 9. This CDR3 reads CASSFRQGVWETQYF. The CDR3 DNA is TGTGCCAGCAGCTTTCGTCAGGGGGTATGGGAGACCCAGTACTTC.

The V and J genes are TRBV6-5 and TRBJ2-5; D not resolved. The V and J ends lost 6 bases and 4 bases respectively, with 9 bases between them. Germline CDR1 reads MNHEY; CDR2 reads SVGAGI. The CDR3 covers 12 residues. CDR3 nucleotide sequence: TGTGCCAGCAGCGCTGGAACAGAGACCCAGTACTTC. The encoded protein is CASSAGTETQYF.

The chain is built from TRBV11-2 and TRBJ2-5, with 14 positions matching TRBD2. The ends lost 4 bases at V and 4 bases at J; junction bases unmatched: 8. Germline values: CDR1 SGHAT, CDR2 FQNNGV. CDR3 length: 17 amino acids. The CDR3 nucleotides read TGTGCCAGCAGCTATCCGGGACTAGCGGGAGAGGGAGAGACCCAGTACTTC. It specifies CASSYPGLAGEGETQYF.

The genes are TRBV2 and TRBJ1-1, with D unresolved. Germline CDR1 is SNHLY and CDR2 is FYNNEI. Trimming stripped 4 bases from V and 2 bases from J, with 17 bases between. This CDR3 is built from 16 residues. CDR3 DNA: TGTGCCAGCAGTGTTACCCTACGGACGGCTAACACTGAAGCTTTCTTT. It translates to CASSVTLRTANTEAFF.

V is TRBV5-6 and J is TRBJ2-7; 9 nucleotides match TRBD1. The V segment lost 3 bases and the J segment 3 bases; nucleotides outside the gene matches: 16. The length of the CDR3 is 18 residues. Germline-derived CDR1 and CDR2 are SGHDT and YYEEEE. The CDR3 coding sequence is TGTGCCAGCAGCTCTGCCGAGCCGGGACAGGGTAGACTCTACGAGCAGTACTTC. Its protein product is CASSSAEPGQGRLYEQYF.

The chain carries TRBV13 and TRBJ2-7; 14 bases line up with TRBD2. CDR1 and CDR2 (germline): PRHDT, FYEKMQ (reference sequence). After removal of 5 bases from V and 3 bases from J, the junction contained 12 bases not matched to a gene. The CDR3 length is 18 residues. In DNA, the CDR3 is TGTGCCAGCAGCCTGGGACTAGCGGGAGAGCGGTTCGGCTACGAGCAGTACTTC. Translated, it gives CASSLGLAGERFGYEQYF.

The chain joins TRBV2 to TRBJ2-2, with a possible D match to TRBD1 (6 bases). This CDR3 has 13 amino acids. Germline-derived CDR1 and CDR2 are SNHLY and FYNNEI. The V end was cut by 5 bases, the J end by 4 bases, with 8 bases between. The DNA for the CDR3 is TGTGCCAGCAGTTACAGGGCCACCGGGGAGCTGTTTTTT. The encoded protein is CASSYRATGELFF.

CDR3 sequence (DNA): TGTGCCAGCAGCTTAGGTTTAGACGGCTACACCTTC. Translating it yields CASSLGLDGYTF. The chain combines TRBV5-8 with TRBJ1-2; no definite D call. The V gene's germline CDR1 is SGHTS and CDR2 YDEGEE. The length of the CDR3 is 12 residues. The germline V and J ends were trimmed by 2 bases and 8 bases, with 10 bases remaining between them.

In its sample, this clone was seen a few times. The chain employs TRBV28 and TRBJ2-6, with TRBD1 identical over 10 bases. The CDR3 contains 17 residues. Germline V lookup: CDR1 MDHEN, CDR2 SYDVKM. V lost 8 bases and J lost 3; bases outside the gene matches: 10. This CDR3 is CASLGDRGGVGANVLTF. CDR3 coding DNA: TGTGCCAGCCTCGGGGACAGGGGAGGCGTTGGGGCCAACGTCCTGACTTTC.

The rearrangement links TRBV24-1 to TRBJ2-3; D gene unclear. The V gene lost 3 bases and the J gene lost 0 bases, with 6 bases spanning the gap. Germline loops: CDR1 KGHDR, CDR2 SFDVKD. The CDR3 runs 14 residues. The CDR3 is CATSDRTSTDTQYF. The CDR3 DNA is TGTGCCACCAGTGATCGAACTAGCACAGATACGCAGTATTTT.

The V gene is TRBV7-2, the J gene TRBJ1-2; maybe TRBD1 (5 bases). Trimming removed 3 bases from V and 0 bases from J, with 5 bases in between. Germline V CDR1 and CDR2: SGHTA, FQGNSA. The CDR3 covers 13 residues. CDR3 nucleotide sequence: TGTGCCAGCAGCTTGGGACCTAACTATGGCTACACCTTC. Translation gives CASSLGPNYGYTF.

The count of this clone is one. J is TRBJ1-3 and V is TRBV4-2; D is unclear. The germline V gene has CDR1 LGHNA and CDR2 YNFKEQ. The V end was cut by 1 base, the J end by 3 bases, with 16 bases between. There are 17 residues in the CDR3. CDR3: CASSQVGGGGSGNTIYF. The CDR3 region has the DNA TGTGCCAGCAGCCAAGTGGGTGGAGGAGGAAGTGGAAACACCATATATTTT.

The chain employs TRBV12-5 and TRBJ2-1, with D possibly matching TRBD2 (5 bases). Germline values: CDR1 LGHNT, CDR2 FRNRAP. V was cut by 5 bases and J by 4 bases, with 9 bases left in between. The length of the CDR3 is 13 residues. In DNA form, the CDR3 reads TGTGCTAGTGGTACCGGGAAATACAATGAGCAGTTCTTC. It encodes CASGTGKYNEQFF.

The V and J genes are TRBV29-1 and TRBJ1-3; D is ambiguous. Germline V gene data show CDR1 as SQVTM and CDR2 as ANQGSEA. V was shortened by 4 bases and J by 3 bases, with 7 bases between the two germline ends. This CDR3 is 12 amino acids long. In nucleotides, the CDR3 is TGCAGCGTTGGAGGGTTTGGAAACACCATATATTTT. It translates to CSVGGFGNTIYF.

This chain connects TRBV5-4 to TRBJ2-5; 7 positions agree with TRBD1. V shed 4 bases and J 2 bases; nucleotides not matched to a gene: 5. The length of the CDR3 is 14 residues. The germline V gene encodes CDR1 SGHNT and CDR2 YYREEE (reference sequence). The CDR3 DNA follows: TGTGCCAGCAGCCCGCGACAGGGACAAGAGACCCAGTACTTC. Its protein is CASSPRQGQETQYF.

V gene TRBV5-6 combines with J gene TRBJ2-5; 15 bases align to TRBD2. The CDR3 has 18 residues. Germline V gene sequence: CDR1 SGHDT, CDR2 YYEEEE. With 2 bases clipped from V and 2 bases from J, the junction kept 7 bases outside the gene matches. CDR3 nucleotides: TGTGCCAGCAGCTTTGGACTAGCGGGAGGGCCGGGACAAGAGACCCAGTACTTC. It encodes CASSFGLAGGPGQETQYF.

The J gene is TRBJ2-1, the V gene TRBV5-5, with 11 bases identical to TRBD2. This CDR3 is built from 14 residues. Trimming took 0 bases from V and 9 from J; bases not matched to a gene: 2. The germline gives CDR1 SGHKS, CDR2 YYEKEE (reference sequence). The CDR3 nucleotides are TGTGCCAGCAGCTTGGCTAGCGGGAGGTTTGAGCAGTTCTTC. It codes for CASSLASGRFEQFF.

The chain carries TRBV9 and TRBJ2-6; no clear D. The V end was cut by 4 bases, the J end by 0 bases, with 8 bases between. Germline assignment: CDR1 SGDLS and CDR2 YYNGEE. The CDR3 spans 15 residues. The CDR3: CASSSRFSGANVLTF. The CDR3 DNA reads as TGTGCCAGCAGCTCTCGGTTCTCTGGGGCCAACGTCCTGACTTTC.